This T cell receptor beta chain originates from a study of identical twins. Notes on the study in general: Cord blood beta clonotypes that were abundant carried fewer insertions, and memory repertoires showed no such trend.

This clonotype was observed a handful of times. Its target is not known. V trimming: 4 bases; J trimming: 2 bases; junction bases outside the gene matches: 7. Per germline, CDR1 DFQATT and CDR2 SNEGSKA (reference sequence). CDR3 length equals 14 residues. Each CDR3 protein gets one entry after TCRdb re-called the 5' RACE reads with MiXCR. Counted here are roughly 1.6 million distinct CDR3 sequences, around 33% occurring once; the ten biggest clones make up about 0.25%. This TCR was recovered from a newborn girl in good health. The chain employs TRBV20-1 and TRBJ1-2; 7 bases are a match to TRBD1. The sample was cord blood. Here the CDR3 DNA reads TGCAGTGCTAACCCGACAGGGAGGAACTATGGCTACACCTTC. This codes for CSANPTGRNYGYTF.